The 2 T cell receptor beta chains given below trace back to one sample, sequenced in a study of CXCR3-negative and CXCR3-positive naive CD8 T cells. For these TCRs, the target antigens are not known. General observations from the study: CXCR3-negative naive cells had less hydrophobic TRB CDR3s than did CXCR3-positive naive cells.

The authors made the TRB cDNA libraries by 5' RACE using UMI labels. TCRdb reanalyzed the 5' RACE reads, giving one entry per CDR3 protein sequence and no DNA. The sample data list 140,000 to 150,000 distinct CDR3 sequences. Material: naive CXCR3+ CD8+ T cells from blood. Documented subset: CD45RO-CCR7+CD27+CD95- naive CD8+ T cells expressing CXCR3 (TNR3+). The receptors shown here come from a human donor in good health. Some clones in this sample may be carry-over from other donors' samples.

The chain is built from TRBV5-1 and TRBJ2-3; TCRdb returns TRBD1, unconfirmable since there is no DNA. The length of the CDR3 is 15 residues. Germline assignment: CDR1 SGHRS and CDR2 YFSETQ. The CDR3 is CASSYLPGPTDTQYF.

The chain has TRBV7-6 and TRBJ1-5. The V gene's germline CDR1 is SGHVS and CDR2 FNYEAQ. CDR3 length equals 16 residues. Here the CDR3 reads CASSLGQPVSNQPQHF.